This TCR beta chain derives from a study of cytomegalovirus exposure and HLA in healthy donors. This CDR3 has 14 residues. Germline assignment: CDR1 SGDLS and CDR2 YYNGEE. J lost 5 bases, V lost 3 bases, and 7 bases had no gene match. This PCR relied on a set of 60 Vbeta primers and 13 Jbeta primers. Profiling relied on immunoSEQ multiplex PCR, and the TCRdb table lists in-frame clones only, not all of them. Of around 75,000 clones in the sample, about 80% were seen once. To note about this clone: Its target is not known.

Study results and caveats: Later work associated fewer than 20,000 TCR beta sequences with HLA alleles at 0.05 false discovery rate. Later, an analysis found that common viral pathogens appeared to be linked with several of the most significant clusters. As a later analysis showed, a missense DCLRE1C variant was linked to trimming of TCR beta V- and J-genes. Researchers catalogued about 150 TCR beta chains as cytomegalovirus-associated.

The sequenced sample consisted of PBMCs. This rearrangement joins TRBV9 to TRBJ1-2; 7 bases map to TRBD1. The source of this sequence is a man between 18 and 35 years old in good health and CMV-seronegative. The CDR3 is CASSGGTDSYGYTF. The DNA for the CDR3 is TGTGCCAGCAGCGGTGGGACAGACTCGTATGGCTACACCTTC. Full variable domain (outside the CDR3, taken from reference TRBV9 and TRBJ1-2): DSGVTQTPKHLITATGQRVTLRCSPRSGDLSVYWYQQSLDQGLQFLIQYYNGEERAKGNILERFSAQQFPDLHSELNLSSLELGDSALYFCASSGGTDSYGYTFGSGTRLTVV.